A selection of T cell receptor beta chains follows, all from one sample in a study of blood T cells in healthy people across ages. TCRdb redid the calling of the 5' RACE reads with MiXCR, one entry per CDR3 protein. The repertoire has more than 1,000,000 distinct CDR3 sequences, around 27% of them found once; the top ten carry less than 0.85%. This same sample was also part of a study on T cells of mothers and their children.

The sequencing sample was made of blood. The source of these receptors is a girl aged 2 to 9 in good health. CDR3s include the opening cysteine and the closing phenylalanine or tryptophan. A D gene is named only where the DNA matches it firmly. Clone sizes are given selectively: once, few, many, or a class where the clone is expanded.

>NA|TRBV29-1|NA|TRBJ2-1
CSVEEALPSGEQFF
TGCAGCGTTGAAGAGGCACTACCGTCGGGTGAGCAGTTCTTC
>few|TRBV7-2|TRBD1|TRBJ2-5
CASRPGGGETQYF
TGTGCCAGCAGGCCAGGGGGTGGGGAGACCCAGTACTTC
>NA|TRBV28|NA|TRBJ1-6
CASTEQWSFGSPLHF
TGTGCCAGCACCGAACAGTGGTCCTTTGGCTCACCCCTCCACTTT
>NA|TRBV29-1|NA|TRBJ2-5
CSVEEGGFGETQYF
TGCAGCGTTGAAGAAGGGGGGTTCGGCGAGACCCAGTACTTC
>few|TRBV6-6|NA|TRBJ2-5
CASSWTVPETQYF
TGTGCCAGCAGTTGGACAGTCCCAGAGACCCAGTACTTC
>NA|TRBV12-3/TRBV12-4|NA|TRBJ2-5
CASSNYRSGLETQYF
TGTGCCAGCAGTAACTACAGGTCAGGCCTAGAGACCCAGTACTTC
>NA|TRBV7-3|NA|TRBJ2-5
CASSSTSNPETQYF
TGTGCCAGCAGCTCGACTAGTAACCCCGAGACCCAGTACTTC
>few|TRBV20-1|TRBD2|TRBJ2-5
CSASLAGVETQYF
TGCAGTGCTAGTCTAGCGGGAGTTGAGACCCAGTACTTC
>NA|TRBV7-3|NA|TRBJ2-5
CASSLVGGGNQETQYF
TGTGCCAGCAGCTTGGTTGGAGGGGGGAACCAAGAGACCCAGTACTTC
>few|TRBV10-2|NA|TRBJ2-7
CASRLTGLIPGLISYEQYF
TGCGCCAGCAGATTAACAGGGCTAATACCGGGACTCATCTCCTACGAGCAGTACTTC